This TCR beta chain is from a study of PD-L1 blockade in urothelial cancer. The overall study: Timepoints chosen for blood analysis were 3 weeks (second dose) and 6 weeks after treatment start.

Time point meaning: pretreatment peripheral blood. The protocol was immunoSEQ multiplex PCR, while the TCRdb copy is restricted to in-frame clones and leaves out a portion. Of roughly 91,000 clones listed, 70% to 90% are singletons. Trimming left V 4 bases short and J 1 base short, with 4 bases between. This CDR3 is built from 12 residues. From germline, CDR1 is GTSNPN and CDR2 SVGIG (reference sequence). This specimen consisted of PBMCs, obtained around atezolizumab (anti-PD-L1) treatment. The TCR originated in a man in his 60s with urothelial cancer. V gene TRBV30 combines with J gene TRBJ2-2; unclear D gene. CDR3 sequence (DNA): TGTGCCTGGACGTGGAACACCGGGGAGCTGTTTTTT. Translation gives CAWTWNTGELFF.